Following are 21 T cell receptor beta chains from one sample sequenced in a study of blood T cell repertoires in COVID-19. The repertoire was sequenced with immunoSEQ multiplex PCR; TCRdb's copy has only in-frame clones and lacks some. The table includes more than 300,000 clones, roughly 86% detected once. The specimen was PBMCs or T cells enriched from blood (not recorded which). The receptors were gathered from a man aged 40-55 years in a cohort exposed to, infected with or recovered from COVID-19 (not recorded which).

The genes are TRBV7-2 and TRBJ1-1; 10 positions match TRBD1. V trimming: 4 bases; J trimming: 0 bases; junction bases outside the gene matches: 2. CDR1 and CDR2 from the germline V gene are SGHTA and FQGNSA. This CDR3 spans 15 amino acids. The CDR3: CASSSTGGMNTEAFF. In DNA form, the CDR3 reads TGTGCCAGCAGCTCGACAGGGGGCATGAACACTGAAGCTTTCTTT.

J is TRBJ2-5 and V is TRBV28; 9 bases agree with TRBD2. Looked up from germline, CDR1 is MDHEN and CDR2 is SYDVKM. The CDR3 runs to 14 residues. With 8 bases clipped from V and 1 base from J, the junction kept 5 bases outside the gene matches. The CDR3 is CASRTSGFQETQYF. The CDR3 region has the DNA TGTGCCAGCCGAACTAGCGGGTTCCAAGAGACCCAGTACTTC.

The rearrangement joins TRBV1 to TRBJ2-5; the table's D call of TRBD2 was not tested on the DNA. TRBV1 is shown as a pseudogene. CDR3 size: 15 residues. CDR3 amino acids: CTSSQGEARRETQYF. The CDR3 nucleotides read TGCACCAGCAGCCAAGGAGAGGCACGCCGGGAGACCCAGTACTTC.

The chain combines TRBV10-3 with TRBJ2-3; 7 nucleotides align to TRBD2. V was clipped by 6 bases and J by 2 bases; unmatched bases: 14. Per the germline V gene, CDR1 is ENHRY and CDR2 is SYGVKD. This CDR3 is 17 amino acids long. The CDR3 coding sequence is TGTGCCATCAGCACTCCGGGACTACTACCCCTCACAGATACGCAGTATTTT. Amino acid sequence: CAISTPGLLPLTDTQYF.

V gene TRBV7-2 combines with J gene TRBJ2-7; a possible D gene is TRBD2 (5 bases). Germline loops: CDR1 SGHTA, CDR2 FQGNSA. Trimming removed 5 bases from V and 7 bases from J, with 9 bases in between. This CDR3 region has 11 residues. CDR3 nucleotides: TGTGCCAGCAGCGCGCGGACTGAGCAGTACTTC. It codes for CASSARTEQYF.

The chain joins TRBV5-6 to TRBJ1-6; no definite D call. The V and J ends lost 6 bases and 8 bases respectively, with 15 bases between them. The CDR3 runs 14 residues. CDR1 and CDR2 from the germline V gene are SGHDT and YYEEEE. CDR3 coding DNA: TGTGCCAGCACCGAGACACGTATCGATTCACCCCTCCACTTT. Protein sequence: CASTETRIDSPLHF. Using reference TRBV5-6 and TRBJ1-6 for the parts outside the CDR3, the full variable domain is DAGVTQSPTHLIKTRGQQVTLRCSPKSGHDTVSWYQQALGQGPQFIFQYYEEEERQRGNFPDRFSGHQFPNYSSELNVNALLLGDSALYLCASTETRIDSPLHFGNGTRLTVT.

The chain links TRBV27 to TRBJ1-5; D gene unclear. The V gene's germline CDR1 is MNHEY and CDR2 SMNVEV (reference sequence). With 6 bases removed from V and 3 bases from J, the gap between germline ends came to 15 bases. This CDR3 spans 15 amino acids. CDR3 DNA: TGTGCCAGCAGCAACCGTGGCGGTTTCAATCAGCCCCAGCATTTT. Translating gives CASSNRGGFNQPQHF.

This sequence joins TRBV28 and TRBJ2-7; maybe TRBD1 (6 bases). The V end lost 7 bases, the J end lost 2 bases, and 9 bases lay between the germline ends. The germline V gene encodes CDR1 MDHEN and CDR2 SYDVKM. This CDR3 is built from 12 residues. This CDR3 is CASNHRAYEQYF. CDR3 nucleotides: TGTGCCAGCAACCACAGGGCCTACGAGCAGTACTTC.

The CDR3 spells CASSLGGLKAYEQYF. The CDR3 DNA sequence: TGTGCCAGCAGTTTAGGGGGCCTCAAGGCCTACGAGCAGTACTTC. This sequence joins TRBV27 and TRBJ2-7, with D tentatively TRBD1 (6 bases). Germline-derived CDR1 and CDR2 are MNHEY and SMNVEV (reference sequence). V lost 2 bases and J lost 2, with 13 bases in between. The CDR3 totals 15 residues.

CDR3 sequence: CAISEYRDGDTQYF. In DNA form, the CDR3 reads TGTGCCATCAGTGAGTACCGGGATGGAGATACGCAGTATTTT. The V and J genes are TRBV10-3 and TRBJ2-3, with a weak D call TRBD2 (5 bases). CDR1 ENHRY and CDR2 SYGVKD come from the germline V gene. This CDR3 region has 14 residues. Trimming stripped 1 base from V and 5 bases from J, with 10 bases between.

V usage is TRBV27 and J usage is TRBJ1-2, with 8 nucleotides matching TRBD1. Germline V gene data show CDR1 as MNHEY and CDR2 as SMNVEV (reference sequence). The CDR3 is made up of 14 amino acids. V trimming: 5 bases; J trimming: 5 bases; junction bases outside the gene matches: 7. The CDR3 DNA follows: TGTGCCAGCAGTCCATGGACAGGGAAATATGGCTACACCTTC. This encodes CASSPWTGKYGYTF.

J is TRBJ2-2 and V is TRBV3-1 (or the pseudogene TRBV3-2); TRBD2 might be the D (6 bases). The CDR3 loop spans 14 amino acids. Germline CDR1 is LGHDT and CDR2 is YNNKEL (reference sequence). The V gene lost 4 bases and the J gene lost 7 bases, with 13 bases spanning the gap. The CDR3 DNA reads TGTGCCAGCAGCCTTCGACTAGGGATCGGGGAGCTGTTTTTT. Translating gives CASSLRLGIGELFF.

The rearrangement uses TRBV6-5 and TRBJ2-5; D is unresolved. CDR1 and CDR2 from the germline V gene are MNHEY and SVGAGI. V lost 8 bases to trimming and J lost 5 bases, with 12 bases between them. The CDR3 extends over 12 amino acids. The CDR3 nucleotides read TGTGCCAGCTCGCGTGTTCGGGAGACCCAGTACTTC. Protein: CASSRVRETQYF.

The V gene is TRBV15, the J gene TRBJ2-1; D may be TRBD2 (5 bases). Deletions cut 0 bases from V and 10 bases from J, with 19 bases between. The CDR3 sequence is 16 residues long. Germline lookup yields CDR1 LNHNV and CDR2 YYDKDF (reference sequence). The CDR3 DNA is TGTGCCACCAGCAGAGACCTACACCCCTCACCGGGGGAGCAGTTCTTC. It specifies CATSRDLHPSPGEQFF.

J is TRBJ1-4 and V is TRBV7-5; the tabulated D call, TRBD1, remains unverified against the DNA. TRBV7-5 is flagged as a pseudogene. CDR3 length: 18 amino acids. The CDR3 DNA sequence: TGTGTCAGAAGCATTCACCCGGGACAGGGGGCGACTAATGAAAAACTGTTTTTT. Translation: CVRSIHPGQGATNEKLFF.

This clone appeared a single time. The J gene is TRBJ1-1, the V gene TRBV6-5, with 9 positions matching TRBD1. With 0 bases clipped from V and 5 bases from J, the junction kept 7 bases outside the gene matches. The CDR3 is made up of 16 amino acids. Germline CDR1 reads MNHEY; CDR2 reads SVGAGI. The chain's CDR3 is CASSYSGTGPSTEAFF. Written as DNA, the CDR3 is TGTGCCAGCAGTTACTCCGGGACAGGGCCGAGTACTGAAGCTTTCTTT.

This clone was recorded a few times. The chain employs TRBV28 and TRBJ2-4, with D unresolved. CDR3 length: 15 amino acids. Germline CDR1 MDHEN, CDR2 SYDVKM. The V gene lost 5 bases and the J gene lost 0 bases, with 11 bases spanning the gap. CDR3 sequence (DNA): TGTGCCAGCAGTCAACCCCAACTAGCCAAAAACATTCAGTACTTC. This codes for CASSQPQLAKNIQYF.

The CDR3 region is CASMDRHSNQPQHF. The CDR3 nucleotides read TGTGCCAGCATGGACAGACATAGCAATCAGCCCCAGCATTTT. V gene TRBV2 combines with J gene TRBJ1-5; maybe TRBD1 (6 bases). The CDR3 loop spans 14 amino acids. Germline V CDR1 and CDR2: SNHLY, FYNNEI. V was shortened by 7 bases and J by 0 bases, with 10 bases between the two germline ends.

The CDR3 DNA sequence: TGTGCCTGTGGCAGGTCCATAGGGCCCCAGCATTTT. It yields the protein CACGRSIGPQHF. The rearrangement joins TRBV28 to TRBJ1-5; D is ambiguous. The V end lost 11 bases, the J end lost 9 bases, and 17 bases lay between the germline ends. The CDR3 totals 12 residues. CDR1 and CDR2 from the germline V gene are MDHEN and SYDVKM.

The rearrangement joins TRBV27 to TRBJ2-3; TRBD2 agrees at 14 bases. The V and J ends lost 6 bases and 1 base, in that order; junction bases with no gene match: 12. The CDR3 sequence is 19 residues long. Germline values: CDR1 MNHEY, CDR2 SMNVEV (reference sequence). For the CDR3, the DNA is TGTGCCAGCAGGTCCCAGGGACTAGCGGGAGTCCTGGGCACAGATACGCAGTATTTT. This encodes CASRSQGLAGVLGTDTQYF.

V usage is TRBV18 and J usage is TRBJ2-4; tentative D call: TRBD1 (5 bases). Trimming took off 2 bases at V and 5 bases at J, with 7 bases between the two ends. The CDR3 extends over 13 amino acids. Germline lookup yields CDR1 KGHSH and CDR2 LQKENI. CDR3 amino acids: CASSPGAQNIQYF. The DNA of the CDR3 is TGTGCCAGCTCACCAGGGGCGCAAAACATTCAGTACTTC.